What follows is one T cell receptor (beta chain) and its context. The record originates from a study of blood T cell repertoires in COVID-19. Per the original methods: Using reference gene primer amplification, nucleated cell counts were estimated. Repertoires were generated with immunoSEQ multiplex PCR, while TCRdb's copy carries only in-frame clones and drops some. For V, J and clone size, that table is used; D and trimming come from the DNA. The data show 100,000 to 150,000 clones, about four fifths seen once. This TCR was recovered from a man between 60 and 70 years old with acute or convalescent COVID-19. Sequencing was performed on peripheral blood.

The CDR3 nucleotides are TGTGCCAGTAATTCCCCGAGACAGGGGTACTCTGGAAACACCATATATTTT. Its protein is CASNSPRQGYSGNTIYF. The chain links TRBV2 to TRBJ1-3; 8 bases line up with TRBD1. V shed 9 bases and J 0 bases; nucleotides not matched to a gene: 13. Germline V gene sequence: CDR1 SNHLY, CDR2 FYNNEI. The CDR3 sequence is 17 residues long.